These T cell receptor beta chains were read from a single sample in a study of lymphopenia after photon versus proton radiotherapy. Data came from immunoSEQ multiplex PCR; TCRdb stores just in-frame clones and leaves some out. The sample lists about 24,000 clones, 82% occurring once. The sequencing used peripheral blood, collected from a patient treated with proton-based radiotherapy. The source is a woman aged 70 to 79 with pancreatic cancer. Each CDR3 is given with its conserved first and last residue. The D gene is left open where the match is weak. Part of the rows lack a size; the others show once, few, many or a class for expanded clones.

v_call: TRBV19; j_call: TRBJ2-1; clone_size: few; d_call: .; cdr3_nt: TGTGCCAGTAGTAGTGGGGGGCTAGCGGCATACAATGAGCAGTTCTTC; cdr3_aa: CASSSGGLAAYNEQFF
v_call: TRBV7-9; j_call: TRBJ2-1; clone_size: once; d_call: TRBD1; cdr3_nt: TGTGCCAGCGGGACAGGGGGCAATGAGCAGTTCTTC; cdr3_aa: CASGTGGNEQFF
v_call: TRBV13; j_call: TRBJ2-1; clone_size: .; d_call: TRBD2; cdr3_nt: TGTGCCAGCTCTAGCGGGAGGGACAATGAGCAGTTCTTC; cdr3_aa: CASSSGRDNEQFF
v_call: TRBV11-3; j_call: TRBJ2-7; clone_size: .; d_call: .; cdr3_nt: TGTGCCAGCAGCTTAGATGTGGGCGAGCAGTACTTC; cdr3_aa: CASSLDVGEQYF
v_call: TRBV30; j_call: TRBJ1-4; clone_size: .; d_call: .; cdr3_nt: TGTGCCTGGATGAGGAGAACTAATGAAAAACTGTTTTTT; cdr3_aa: CAWMRRTNEKLFF
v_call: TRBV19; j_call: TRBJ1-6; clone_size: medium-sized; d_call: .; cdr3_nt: TGTGCCACCAGGGGACCGATGAATAATTCACCCCTCCACTTT; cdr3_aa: CATRGPMNNSPLHF
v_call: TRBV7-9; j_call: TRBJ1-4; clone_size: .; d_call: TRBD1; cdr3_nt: TGTGCCAGCAGCGTAGGGTCAGGGGGTTCTAATGAAAAACTGTTTTTT; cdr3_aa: CASSVGSGGSNEKLFF
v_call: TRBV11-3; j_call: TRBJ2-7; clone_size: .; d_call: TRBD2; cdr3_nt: TGTGCCAGCAGCCGAGGACAGGGGAGACTAGCGGGAGCGAGCGAGCAGTACTTC; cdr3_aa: CASSRGQGRLAGASEQYF
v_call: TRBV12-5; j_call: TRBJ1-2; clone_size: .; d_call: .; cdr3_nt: TGTGCTAGTGGTCCAGGAACTTATGGCTACACCTTC; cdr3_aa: CASGPGTYGYTF
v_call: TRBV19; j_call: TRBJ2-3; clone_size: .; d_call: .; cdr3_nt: TGTGCCAGTAAAGCTACTAGCCGAACCACAGATACGCAGTATTTT; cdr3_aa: CASKATSRTTDTQYF
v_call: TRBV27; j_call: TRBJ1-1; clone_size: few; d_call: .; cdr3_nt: TGTGCCAGCGGAAGGTCGGGGGAGTTCGGTAGGACTGAAGCTTTCTTT; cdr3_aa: CASGRSGEFGRTEAFF
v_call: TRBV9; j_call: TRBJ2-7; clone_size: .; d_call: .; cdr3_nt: TGTGCCAGCAGCCCGGGTAGCGGGACAGGGTCCTACGAGCAGTACTTC; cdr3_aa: CASSPGSGTGSYEQYF
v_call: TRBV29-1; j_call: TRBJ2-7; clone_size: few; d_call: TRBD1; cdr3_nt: TGCAGCGTTAAATCAGCCAGGGGGACGTTGATGCAGTACTTC; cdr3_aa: CSVKSARGTLMQYF
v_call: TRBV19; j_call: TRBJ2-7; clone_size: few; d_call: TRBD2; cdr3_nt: TGTGCCAGTAGTATAGGGAGCGGGAGTAACGAGCAGTACTTC; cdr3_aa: CASSIGSGSNEQYF
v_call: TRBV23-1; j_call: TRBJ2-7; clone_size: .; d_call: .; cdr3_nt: TGCGCCAGCAGTCACAGCTTCGCCTACGAGCAGTACTTC; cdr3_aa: CASSHSFAYEQYF
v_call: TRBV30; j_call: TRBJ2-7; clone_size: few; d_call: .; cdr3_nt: TGTGCCTGGAGTTCCGGGGGGCTCTACGAGCAGTACTTC; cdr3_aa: CAWSSGGLYEQYF
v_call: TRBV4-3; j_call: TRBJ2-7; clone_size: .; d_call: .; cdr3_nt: TGCGCCAGCAGCCAAGATCAGGCCCAGGGTTACTCCTACGAGCAGTACTTC; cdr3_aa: CASSQDQAQGYSYEQYF
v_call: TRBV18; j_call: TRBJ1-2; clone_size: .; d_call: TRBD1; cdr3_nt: TGTGCCAGCTCCCCTACCGACAGGGGTAACTATGGCTACACCTTC; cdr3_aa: CASSPTDRGNYGYTF
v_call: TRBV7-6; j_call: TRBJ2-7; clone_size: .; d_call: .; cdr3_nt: TGTGCCAGCAGTTTCGAGGCAGGGGACAACGAGCAGTACTTC; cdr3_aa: CASSFEAGDNEQYF
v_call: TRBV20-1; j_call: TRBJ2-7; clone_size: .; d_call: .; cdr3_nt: TGCAGTGCTGCACAGGCCTACGAGCAGTACTTC; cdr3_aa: CSAAQAYEQYF
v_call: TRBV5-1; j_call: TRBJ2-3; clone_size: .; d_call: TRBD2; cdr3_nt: TGCGCCAGCACAGCGGGAGACGTTACAGATACGCAGTATTTT; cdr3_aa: CASTAGDVTDTQYF
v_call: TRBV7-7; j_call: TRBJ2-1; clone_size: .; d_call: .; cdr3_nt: TGTGCTAGCAGCTTGCGGTTCGGCGGCCTTGGCGACAATGAGCAGTTCTTC; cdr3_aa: CASSLRFGGLGDNEQFF
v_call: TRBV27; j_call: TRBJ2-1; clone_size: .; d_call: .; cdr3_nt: TGTGCCAGCAGTTTGGCTGCGGCCGGGGATGAGCAGTTCTTC; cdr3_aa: CASSLAAAGDEQFF
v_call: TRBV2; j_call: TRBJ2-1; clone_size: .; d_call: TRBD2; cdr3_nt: TGTGCCAGCAGAGGGACTAGCGGGAGTAGGGGTGAGCAGTTCTTC; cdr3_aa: CASRGTSGSRGEQFF
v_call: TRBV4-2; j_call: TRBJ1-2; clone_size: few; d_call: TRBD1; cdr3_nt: TGTGCCCCTTCCCGAAGGGACAGGGAGGCTGGCTACACCTTC; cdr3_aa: CAPSRRDREAGYTF
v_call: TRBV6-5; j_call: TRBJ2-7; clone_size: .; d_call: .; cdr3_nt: TGTGCCAGCAGTTTTGGCTACGAGCAGTACTTC; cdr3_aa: CASSFGYEQYF
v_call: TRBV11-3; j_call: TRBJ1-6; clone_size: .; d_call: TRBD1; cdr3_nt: TGTGCCAGCAGCCCCGAGTCCGGGACAGGGGGTACACCCCTCCACTTT; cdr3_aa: CASSPESGTGGTPLHF
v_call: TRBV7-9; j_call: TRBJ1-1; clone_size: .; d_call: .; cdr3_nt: TGTGCCAGCCGTAAAATGAACACTGAAGCTTTCTTT; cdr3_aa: CASRKMNTEAFF
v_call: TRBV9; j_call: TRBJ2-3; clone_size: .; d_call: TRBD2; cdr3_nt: TGTGCCAGCAGGAGGGGACTAGCTGGTACTAGCACAGATACGCAGTATTTT; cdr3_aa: CASRRGLAGTSTDTQYF
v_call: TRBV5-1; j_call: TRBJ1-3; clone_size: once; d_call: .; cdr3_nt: TGCGCCAGCAGCTTGACAGGGGGAAACACCATATATTTT; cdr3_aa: CASSLTGGNTIYF
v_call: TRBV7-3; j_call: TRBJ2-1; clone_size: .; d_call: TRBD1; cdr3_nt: TGTGCCAGCAGCTTAACATGGACAGGGCGCAATGAGCAGTTCTTC; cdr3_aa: CASSLTWTGRNEQFF
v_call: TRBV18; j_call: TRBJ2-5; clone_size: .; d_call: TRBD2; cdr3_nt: TGTGCCAGCTCAACCGATAGCGGGAGGCTTCAAGAGACCCAGTACTTC; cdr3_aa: CASSTDSGRLQETQYF
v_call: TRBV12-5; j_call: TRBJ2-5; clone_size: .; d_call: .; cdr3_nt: TGTGCTAGTGGTTTTTCTCTAGGAGGGGGGGAGACCCAGTACTTC; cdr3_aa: CASGFSLGGGETQYF
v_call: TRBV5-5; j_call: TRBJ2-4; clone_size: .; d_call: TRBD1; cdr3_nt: TGTGCCAGCAGCTCACAGGGGACGGCCAAAAACATTCAGTACTTC; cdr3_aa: CASSSQGTAKNIQYF
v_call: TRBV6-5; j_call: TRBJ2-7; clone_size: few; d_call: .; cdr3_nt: TGTGCCAGCAGTTACCGGGGACAATACTCCTACGAGCAGTACTTC; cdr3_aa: CASSYRGQYSYEQYF
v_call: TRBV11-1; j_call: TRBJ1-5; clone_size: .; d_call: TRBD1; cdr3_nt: TGTGCCAGCAGCTCGGGACAGGGTCAGCCCCAGCATTTT; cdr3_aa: CASSSGQGQPQHF
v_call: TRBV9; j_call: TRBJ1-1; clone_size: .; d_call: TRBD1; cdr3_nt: TGTGCCAGCAGCTTCGCCGGGACAGCAAACACTGAAGCTTTCTTT; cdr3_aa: CASSFAGTANTEAFF
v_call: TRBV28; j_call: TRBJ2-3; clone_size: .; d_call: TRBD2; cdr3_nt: TGTGCCAGCAGTTACCCGGGACTAGCGGGGGCCCGCACAGATACGCAGTATTTT; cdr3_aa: CASSYPGLAGARTDTQYF
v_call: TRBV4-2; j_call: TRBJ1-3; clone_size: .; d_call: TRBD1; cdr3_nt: TGTGCCAGCAGCCAAGAAGGGACAGCCGTCCGAGGAAACACCATATATTTT; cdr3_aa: CASSQEGTAVRGNTIYF
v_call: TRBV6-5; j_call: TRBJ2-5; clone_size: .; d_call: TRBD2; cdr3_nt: TGTGCCAGCAGTTACCTACTAGCGGGGGGCCAAGAGACCCAGTACTTC; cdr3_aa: CASSYLLAGGQETQYF
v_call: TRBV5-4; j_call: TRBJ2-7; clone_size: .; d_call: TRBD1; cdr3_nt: TGTGCCAGCAGCTTTACATCCGGGACAGTCTACGAGCAGTACTTC; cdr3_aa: CASSFTSGTVYEQYF
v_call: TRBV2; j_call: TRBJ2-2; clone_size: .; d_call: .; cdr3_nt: TGTGCCAGCTCTACAGGCACCGGGGAGCTGTTTTTT; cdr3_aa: CASSTGTGELFF
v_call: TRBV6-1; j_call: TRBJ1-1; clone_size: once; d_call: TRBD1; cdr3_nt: TGTGCCAGCAGTGGGACAGGCCAAAGACTGAACACTGAAGCTTTCTTT; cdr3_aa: CASSGTGQRLNTEAFF
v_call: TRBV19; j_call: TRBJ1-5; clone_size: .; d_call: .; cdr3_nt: TGTGCCAGTAGTCCGGCAGGGAATAGCAATCAGCCCCAGCATTTT; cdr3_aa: CASSPAGNSNQPQHF
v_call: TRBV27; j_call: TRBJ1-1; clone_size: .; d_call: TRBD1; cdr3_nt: TGTGCCAGCGGGGATAGGGGGCTGAACACTGAAGCTTTCTTT; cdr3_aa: CASGDRGLNTEAFF
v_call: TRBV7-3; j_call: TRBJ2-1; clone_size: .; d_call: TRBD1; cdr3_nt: TGTGCCAGCAGCTTAAAGGGACAGGGTCTAGCGGACTCCTACAATGAGCAGTTCTTC; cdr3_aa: CASSLKGQGLADSYNEQFF
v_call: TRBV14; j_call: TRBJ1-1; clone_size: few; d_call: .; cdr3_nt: TGTGCCAGCAGCGGACAATCGAATGAAGCTTTCTTT; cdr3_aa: CASSGQSNEAFF
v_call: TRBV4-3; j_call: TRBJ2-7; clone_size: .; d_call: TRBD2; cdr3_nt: TGCGCCAGCAGCCAAGATTGGAGGACTAGCGTCTCCTACGAGCAGTACTTC; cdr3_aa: CASSQDWRTSVSYEQYF
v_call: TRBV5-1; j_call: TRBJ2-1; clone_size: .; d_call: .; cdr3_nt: TGCGCCAGCAGCTTGGGTAGCGGAAGCAATGAGCAGTTCTTC; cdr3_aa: CASSLGSGSNEQFF
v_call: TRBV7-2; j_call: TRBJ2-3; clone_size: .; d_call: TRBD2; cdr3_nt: TGTGCCAGCAGCTCCCCGGAAAGCGGGAGATTTATAGATACGCAGTATTTT; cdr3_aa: CASSSPESGRFIDTQYF
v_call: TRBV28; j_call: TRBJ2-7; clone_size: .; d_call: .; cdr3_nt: TGTGCCAGCAGGGAAACGACTCAATACGAGCAGTACTTC; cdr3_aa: CASRETTQYEQYF
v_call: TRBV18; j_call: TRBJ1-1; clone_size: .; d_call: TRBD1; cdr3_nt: TGTGCCAGCTCATCAGGGGGGGACACTGAAGCTTTCTTT; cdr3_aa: CASSSGGDTEAFF
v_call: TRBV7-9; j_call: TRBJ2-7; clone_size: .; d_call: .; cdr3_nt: TGTGCCAGCAGCTTAACTACCGGGAGGGACAGCATAACCTACGAGCAGTACTTC; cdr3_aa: CASSLTTGRDSITYEQYF
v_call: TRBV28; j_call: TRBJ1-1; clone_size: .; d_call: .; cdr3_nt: TGTGCCAGCACCGAACCGGGACGGCCTGAAGCTTTCTTT; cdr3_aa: CASTEPGRPEAFF